This TCR beta chain was observed in a study of cytomegalovirus exposure and HLA in healthy donors (dated by TCRdb to 2016 to 2017). Study-wide context: An earlier analysis of under 600 of the donors reported 250 to 300 Gb of sequence data and 117 million unique TCR beta sequences from about 200 million T cells. Roughly 320 gigabases of sequencing data and approximately 92 million unique TCR sequences made up an early release that covered several hundred HLA-typed donors. The genetic ancestry cluster associated with self-reported Caucasian donors included about 84% of the 398 genotyped donors. The aim of the study was to test whether cataloging public T cell receptors could identify signatures of past pathogen exposure. Using immunosequencing, the study profiled T cell repertoires from 500 to 800 subjects and related those repertoires to cytomegalovirus serostatus. Along with the approximately 600-subject first cohort, a separate validation cohort of some 130 different subjects was used. To predict cytomegalovirus infection status, the study combined high-throughput TCR immunosequencing, statistical association of individual TCRs with disease status, and machine learning. To study patterns of TCR occurrence, a later analysis re-analyzed previously published TCR beta repertoires from 666 donors and added high-resolution HLA genotyping. Rather than using new phenotypic data, the later analysis identified candidate immune exposures from TCR beta sequences and from how often those sequences occurred across donors. To decide whether each TCR beta V gene segment behaved as functional or pseudogenic, an earlier analysis of some 600 of the donors relied on high-throughput TCR beta sequencing. Donor age, sex, ethnicity and CMV serostatus were compiled alongside the repertoire data. A later genetic analysis used genome-wide SNP genotypes for about three fifths of the roughly 700 donors, treating that subset as a discovery cohort. All discovery cohort repertoires had been generated on a single sequencing platform. HLA typing covered class I and class II loci at four-digit resolution. The number of donors typed differed by locus, with 629-630 for A, B, C, DRB1 and DQB1, around 560 for DQA1, 606 for DPA1, and some 440 for DPB1. A few DR-DQ haplotypes were handled as single units for association and clustering because linkage in the cohort was strong. On average, around 240,000 unique TCR beta nucleotide sequences were sequenced per donor among 398 genotyped donors of the cohort, with roughly 19% of those sequences being non-productive. Summary of the overall study and its limitations: Cytomegalovirus status was reported to be diagnosed by the classifier with high specificity and sensitivity in both the original and validation cohorts. The only immune exposure information available for the cohort was CMV serostatus. Most TCR sequences were seen in very few donors, while some public TCRs were found in many individuals. Sequencing depth was assumed to be roughly uniform across donors in the presence/absence analyses, though that assumption may not hold. A later analysis reported that several top co-occurrence clusters appeared linked to parvovirus B19, influenza, CMV and Epstein-Barr virus. A total of roughly 160 TCR beta chains were listed by the study as associated with cytomegalovirus. When HLA alleles, especially DR and DQ, strongly co-occurred, attributing TCR associations to individual alleles was difficult. Because counts were too low, about 15 rarely observed V segments, including chromosome 9 orphons, were left out of the earlier analysis of 500 to 750 of the donors. Compared with the approximately 720-donor mean, donors in an Asian-associated ancestry cluster had fewer N-insertions in productive TCRs, according to a later genetic analysis. HLA typing was unavailable for some donors at each locus, so association tests used only the typed subset. A further reported finding was that TCR beta sequences accurately predicted the HLA-A and HLA-B alleles for most subjects in the first cohort. The authors suggested that the approach could potentially be generalized to other disease states and immunological phenotypes. Compared with equally common non-associated chains, HLA-associated TCR beta chains in a later analysis were more clonally expanded and had lower generation probabilities. Correlated functional status among segregating V segments might be attributable to linkage disequilibrium, but an unknown experimental factor could not be ruled out. A cluster of highly shared sequence variants was judged likely to be a technical artifact of the sequencing pipeline. A few of the identified cytomegalovirus-associated TCR beta chains were confirmed in vitro to be specific for cytomegalovirus antigens. Broadly in line with IMGT annotations, most TCR beta V segments showed up in productive rearrangements about 87% or about 30% of the time in an earlier analysis of around 600 of the donors. Only TCR beta chains were sequenced in this cohort, and the absence of alpha or paired-chain data limited detectable features. According to a later analysis, most CMV-associated TCR beta chains appeared to be HLA-restricted, and the HLA associations seemed to be driven largely by CMV exposure. A later analysis associated roughly 17,000 TCR beta sequences with specific HLA alleles at a false discovery rate of 0.05. An association between a missense DCLRE1C variant and V-gene and J-gene trimming of TCR beta chains was found in a later genetic analysis and replicated in an independent cohort. The 87-base-pair reads could not distinguish some IMGT-functional V segments, including TRBV6-2 and TRBV6-3, so those segments were excluded. In a later analysis, the rate of TCR association differed among HLA loci, with DRB1 alleles having the most associated TCRs and HLA-C alleles having the fewest.

The CDR3 runs 12 amino acids, cysteine and phenylalanine included. Only CDR3 DNA is held: 36 bases, read in frame from base 1. CDR1 and CDR2, looked up from the germline V gene, are SQVTM and ANQGSEA. In total, roughly 670 healthy bone marrow donors made up the cohort. At the time of sampling, every cohort member was nominally healthy, though immune exposures that went unrecorded were likely present. The donor tested CMV seronegative, placing the donor among the 350 to 400 seronegative members of the cohort. A peripheral blood sample was collected from each donor, and TCR beta sequencing was performed on peripheral blood mononuclear cells. Genomic DNA extraction from the blood cell samples was performed with the Qiagen DNeasy Blood Extraction Kit. Library prep was done by the immunoSEQ multiplex PCR assay. The multiplex PCR relied on a mix of 60 forward primers for TCR Vbeta segments and 13 reverse primers for TCR Jbeta segments. The CDR3 region of rearranged TCR beta genes was amplified from genomic DNA with a multiplex PCR assay. On the Illumina HiSeq System, the amplified TCR beta libraries were sequenced as 87-base-pair reads. Under the source paper's analysis protocol: Across the 500 to 750 repertoires, a later analysis counted around 80 million unique TCR beta chains, 8.5 million to 12 million of which were shared by at least two donors. A nearest-neighbor algorithm error-corrected the raw reads and collapsed the reads into unique sequences, merging closely related sequences to remove PCR and sequencing errors. Alignment of CDR3 sequences to IMGT reference sequences was used to assign V, D and J gene segments. For a sequence to be retained, a match of at least six nucleotides to both a V gene segment and a J gene segment was required. A rearrangement was called productive if the CDR3 had no stop codons and remained in frame with V and J, and every other rearrangement was called non-productive. CDR3 was defined according to IMGT convention as the region running from the second conserved V-encoded cysteine to the conserved J-encoded phenylalanine. The earlier analysis of about 610 of the donors excluded any sequence lacking an unambiguous match to a single V gene segment. An earlier analysis of around 600 of the donors classified V segments as functional when productive rearrangements were above 56.7% and as segregating when the standard deviation between donors was above 5%. A statistical classification framework was developed to diagnose cytomegalovirus status using the catalog of TCR beta chain sequences. V and J gene assignment, in a later analysis, came from comparing TCR nucleotide sequences with IMGT/GENE-DB human TR gene sequences. A later analysis assigned CDR3 sequences and most-parsimonious VDJ recombination scenarios with the TCRdist pipeline. In a later analysis, each TCR beta chain was defined by its CDR3 amino acid sequence together with its V-gene family, and reads without a unique V-gene family were excluded. To address suspected cross-contamination and a sequencing artifact, a later analysis removed some 620 highly shared, low-generation-probability nucleotide sequences. In a later analysis, a clonal expansion index for each public chain was calculated from normalized within-repertoire ranks of inferred template counts. A later analysis computed generation probabilities with a VDJ recombination model fitted to out-of-frame rearrangements, and checked the results against IGoR. Hypergeometric tests were used in a later analysis to score TCR-TCR, TCR-HLA and TCR-CMV co-occurrence, with a repertoire-size bias correction applied to the TCR pairs. To estimate false discovery rates, a later analysis permuted the HLA or CMV assignments 20 times. In a later analysis, co-occurring TCRs were grouped using DBSCAN, with TCRdist sequence similarity added in when clustering inside HLA-allele-positive subsets. Co-occurrence clustering excluded repertoires with fewer than 30,000 or more than 120,000 public chains, plus five with anomalous nucleotide sharing. This immuneACCESS table, as held by TCRdb, lists in-frame sequences with V and J called but not all clones. Of the missing ones, under half trace to an unresolved V gene in checked studies; the others have no known cause. That table gives V, J and clone size, and the DNA gave D and trimming. The sample records about 110,000 clones, 71% of which are singletons. The top ten clonotypes cover about 2.5% of the sample.

Comments on this clone: Its target antigen remains unknown. It has no much larger one-base neighbor in the sample; base qualities were not kept.

The rearranged chain carries TRBV29-1 and TRBJ2-2; TRBD1 is perhaps the D gene, given 5 matching bases. The receptor was derived from a female donor in good health and CMV-seronegative. Sequenced: PBMCs. The bases read TGCAGTTGCGGACATCTCACCGGGGAGCTGTTTTTT. Its protein reads: CSCGHLTGELFF.